What follows are 15 T cell receptor beta chains derived from one specimen sequenced in a study of spatial heterogeneity in lung cancer. The time point: blood at routine non-recurrence follow-up after resection. Via MiXCR, TCRdb re-called the 5' RACE reads, giving one row per CDR3 protein. The table includes 100,000 to 120,000 distinct CDR3 sequences, more than 10% detected once. This material consisted of PBMCs, taken at follow-up. The receptor source for this set is a female donor with early-stage non-small cell lung cancer.

The CDR3 sequence is CAISDSGALYNIQYF. CDR3 DNA: TGTGCCATCAGTGATTCCGGGGCCCTCTACAACATTCAGTACTTC. The rearrangement uses TRBV10-3 and TRBJ2-4; D may correspond to TRBD1 or TRBD2 (5 bases each). The CDR3 runs to 15 residues. The germline CDR1 and CDR2 sequences are ENHRY and SYGVKD. The V end lost 3 bases, the J end lost 7 bases, and 16 bases lay between the germline ends.

The chain couples TRBV6-5 to TRBJ1-6; 10 nucleotides agree with TRBD1. Germline CDR1 MNHEY, CDR2 SVGAGI. Trimming at V came to 2 bases and at J to 10 bases, leaving 5 bases not matched to a gene. This CDR3 has 15 amino acids. CDR3 nucleotide sequence: TGTGCCAGCAGTTACGACAGGGGGCACGGATCACCCCTCCACTTT. It is translated as CASSYDRGHGSPLHF.

This clonotype was found many times. The chain has TRBV29-1 and TRBJ2-3; D gene unclear. The V and J ends lost 3 bases and 0 bases respectively, with 4 bases between them. The V gene's germline CDR1 is SQVTM and CDR2 ANQGSEA. The CDR3 contains 12 residues. The CDR3 spells CSVDSSTDTQYF. CDR3 coding DNA: TGCAGCGTTGACAGTAGCACAGATACGCAGTATTTT.

The rearrangement links TRBV29-1 to TRBJ2-2, with TRBD2 identical over 8 bases. This CDR3 contains 13 residues. CDR1 SQVTM and CDR2 ANQGSEA come from the germline V gene. The DNA for the CDR3 is TGCGTGGGGGCCAGCGGGAGCCCCGGGGAGCTGTTTTTT. Residues: CVGASGSPGELFF.

This clonotype was seen a few times. The V and J genes are TRBV28 and TRBJ1-4, with a possible D match to TRBD1 (5 bases). CDR3 size: 14 residues. In germline, CDR1 is MDHEN, CDR2 SYDVKM. V lost 5 bases to trimming and J lost 8 bases, with 15 bases between them. CDR3 region: CASSVPGVREKLFF. CDR3 bases: TGTGCCAGCAGTGTTCCGGGGGTGCGAGAAAAACTGTTTTTT.

This clonotype was observed many times. The rearrangement links TRBV9 to TRBJ2-5, with D perhaps TRBD2 (6 bases). Trimming stripped 3 bases from V and 1 base from J, with 7 bases between. Germline V CDR1 and CDR2: SGDLS, YYNGEE. The CDR3 is 13 amino acids. In DNA, the CDR3 is TGTGCCAGCAGCGGGAGGGCCCAAGAGACCCAGTACTTC. It yields the protein CASSGRAQETQYF.

The chain carries TRBV19 and TRBJ1-4; D unclear. The CDR3 is 15 amino acids. Germline V gene data show CDR1 as LNHDA and CDR2 as SQIVND (reference sequence). The V end lost 4 bases, the J end lost 0 bases, and 9 bases lay between the germline ends. CDR3 sequence: CASSSGGATNEKLFF. The CDR3 bases are TGTGCCAGTAGTAGTGGAGGTGCAACTAATGAAAAACTGTTTTTT.

This chain joins TRBV9 and TRBJ1-4; 7 bases are a match to TRBD1. V shed 4 bases, J shed 4 bases, and the junction held 4 bases outside the gene matches. This CDR3 has 14 amino acids. Germline values: CDR1 SGDLS, CDR2 YYNGEE. The CDR3 loop reads CASSLGQVNEKLFF. CDR3 coding DNA: TGTGCCAGCAGCCTCGGACAGGTTAATGAAAAACTGTTTTTT.

V and J are TRBV21-1 and TRBJ2-1. TRBV21-1 is described as a pseudogene. The CDR3 totals 12 residues. The CDR3 DNA reads TGTGCCAGCAGCAAAAAGTTGAATGAGCAGTTCTTC. It codes for CASSKKLNEQFF.

This clonotype was picked up a small number of times. This chain joins TRBV29-1 and TRBJ2-1; D may be TRBD2 (5 bases). V was pared by 0 bases and J by 8 bases, with 14 bases between. CDR1 SQVTM and CDR2 ANQGSEA come from the germline V gene. The CDR3 is 14 amino acids. CDR3 amino acids: CSVEDGLALDEQFF. Here the CDR3 DNA reads TGCAGCGTTGAAGATGGCCTAGCTTTAGATGAGCAGTTCTTC.

This clonotype was picked up a small number of times. The chain couples TRBV24-1 to TRBJ2-1; D unresolved. CDR1 and CDR2 from the germline V gene are KGHDR and SFDVKD. Trimming cost V 5 bases and J 10 bases, with 14 bases left between them. The CDR3 is 13 residues long. CDR3 sequence reads: CATSGQGGSEQFF. For the CDR3, the DNA is TGTGCCACCAGTGGTCAAGGCGGCTCGGAGCAGTTCTTC.

In its sample, this clonotype was seen many times. This rearrangement joins TRBV19 to TRBJ1-2; D is perhaps TRBD1 (6 bases). Trimming stripped 4 bases from V and 1 base from J, with 7 bases between. Germline V gives CDR1 LNHDA, CDR2 SQIVND (reference sequence). The CDR3 runs to 13 residues. The DNA of the CDR3 is TGTGCCAGTAGTAAACAGGGTAACTATGGCTACACCTTC. The encoded protein is CASSKQGNYGYTF.

This clonotype was seen many times. V usage is TRBV3-1 and J usage is TRBJ1-4; D perhaps matches TRBD1 (6 bases). The CDR3 contains 14 residues. Trimming pared 5 bases from V and 8 bases from J, leaving 15 bases between. Per the germline V gene, CDR1 is LGHDT and CDR2 is YNNKEL (reference sequence). CDR3: CASSKTGTREKLFF. The CDR3 region has the DNA TGTGCCAGCAGCAAAACAGGGACTAGAGAAAAACTGTTTTTT.

A few counts support this clonotype. V and J are TRBV5-4 and TRBJ1-2; TRBD1 might be the D (5 bases). The V end lost 0 bases, the J end lost 0 bases, and 12 bases lay between the germline ends. The CDR3 has 16 amino acids. Per the germline V gene, CDR1 is SGHNT and CDR2 is YYREEE (reference sequence). CDR3 in DNA: TGTGCCAGCAGCTTGGGTGGGGCACACACTAACTATGGCTACACCTTC. As protein: CASSLGGAHTNYGYTF. Full variable domain (rest looked up from reference TRBV5-4 and TRBJ1-2): ETGVTQSPTHLIKTRGQQVTLRCSSQSGHNTVSWYQQALGQGPQFIFQYYREEENGRGNFPPRFSGLQFPNYSSELNVNALELDDSALYLCASSLGGAHTNYGYTFGSGTRLTVV.

This clonotype was counted between two and nine times. This chain links TRBV5-1 with TRBJ2-3; unclear D gene. Trimming pared 0 bases from V and 0 bases from J, leaving 5 bases between. The CDR3 is 14 residues long. Germline-derived CDR1 and CDR2 are SGHRS and YFSETQ. The CDR3 DNA follows: TGCGCCAGCAGCTTGGGTCCTAGCACAGATACGCAGTATTTT. Translating it yields CASSLGPSTDTQYF.